The clone carrying this T cell receptor beta chain is termed medium-sized. This library used roughly 370 ng RNA and molecular barcoded adaptors spanning alpha/delta and beta/gamma chains. TCRdb called the reads again in MiXCR, with one record for every CDR3 protein. Among 5,000 to 6,500 distinct CDR3 sequences listed, 20% to 30% were seen once. This entry is derived from a study of read filtering for tumor transcriptome and immune sequencing. What was sequenced was a population of CD138-negative cells sorted from bone marrow. The TCR originated in a donor aged 40 or over with multiple myeloma.

Here the CDR3 reads CASSPTGDEQYF. CDR3 coding DNA: TGCGCCAGCAGTCCTACAGGGGACGAGCAGTACTTC. The chain combines TRBV4-1 with TRBJ2-7; TRBD1 matches 7 bases. J was trimmed by 5 bases and V by 6 bases; bases with no gene match: 4. The CDR3 loop spans 12 amino acids. Per the germline V gene, CDR1 is MGHRA and CDR2 is YSYEKL.